A selection of T cell receptor beta chains follows, all from one sample in a study of beta chain features in type 1 diabetes. Clones were sequenced by immunoSEQ multiplex PCR, and TCRdb holds only the in-frame ones, with some missing. The sample records 300,000 to 350,000 clones, over 7% being singletons. The sample comprised central memory CD4+ T cells from blood. The receptors were sampled from a man younger than 40 with type 1 diabetes. Both conserved end residues are part of each CDR3. D genes are given only for firm matches. Size tells how often a clone was seen (once, few, many) or the class of an expanded clone, and some rows leave it out.

cdr3_nt: TGTGCCAGCAGCGTAGAATTGAGGACCGATACGCAGTATTTT
cdr3_aa: CASSVELRTDTQYF
clone_size: .
j_call: TRBJ2-3
d_call: .
v_call: TRBV9
cdr3_length: 14

cdr3_nt: TGTGCCAGCAGCCCCGGCAGATCCTATGGCTACACCTTC
cdr3_aa: CASSPGRSYGYTF
clone_size: few
j_call: TRBJ1-2
d_call: .
v_call: TRBV5-6
cdr3_length: 13

cdr3_nt: TGTGCCTGGAGTGTAAACGCAGGGCCCTACGAGCAGTACTTC
cdr3_aa: CAWSVNAGPYEQYF
clone_size: .
j_call: TRBJ2-7
d_call: .
v_call: TRBV30
cdr3_length: 14

cdr3_nt: TGTGCCAGCAGCGCTACAGGGATGGAGACCCAGTACTTC
cdr3_aa: CASSATGMETQYF
clone_size: .
j_call: TRBJ2-5
d_call: .
v_call: TRBV7-9
cdr3_length: 13

cdr3_nt: TGTGCCTGGAGTGTAAATGAAAAACTGTTTTTT
cdr3_aa: CAWSVNEKLFF
clone_size: few
j_call: TRBJ1-4
d_call: .
v_call: TRBV30
cdr3_length: 11

cdr3_nt: TGTGCCAGCAGCGTAGGGCTAGTACCCACAGATACGCAGTATTTT
cdr3_aa: CASSVGLVPTDTQYF
clone_size: .
j_call: TRBJ2-3
d_call: .
v_call: TRBV9
cdr3_length: 15

cdr3_nt: TGTGCCAGCAGTGTACAGCAAGAGACCCAGTACTTC
cdr3_aa: CASSVQQETQYF
clone_size: few
j_call: TRBJ2-5
d_call: .
v_call: TRBV6-5
cdr3_length: 12

cdr3_nt: TGTGCCAGCAGCCCGGGACAGGGGTTCGGCACAGATACGCAGTATTTT
cdr3_aa: CASSPGQGFGTDTQYF
clone_size: few
j_call: TRBJ2-3
d_call: TRBD1
v_call: TRBV5-8
cdr3_length: 16

cdr3_nt: TGCGCCAGCAGCCAACCCCGGCTCTCCTTAAGCGTGTTTTTT
cdr3_aa: CASSQPRLSLSVFF
clone_size: .
j_call: TRBJ1-4
d_call: .
v_call: TRBV4-3
cdr3_length: 14

cdr3_nt: TGCGCCAGCAGCCAAGGACTAGGGGGGTCCTACAATGAGCAGTTCTTC
cdr3_aa: CASSQGLGGSYNEQFF
clone_size: few
j_call: TRBJ2-1
d_call: .
v_call: TRBV4-3
cdr3_length: 16

cdr3_nt: TGTGCCAGCAGCCCCGGGACGAACACTGAAGCTTTCTTT
cdr3_aa: CASSPGTNTEAFF
clone_size: .
j_call: TRBJ1-1
d_call: .
v_call: TRBV7-2
cdr3_length: 13

cdr3_nt: TGTGCCAGCAGCTTTGAGGGGCAAGAGACCCAGTACTTC
cdr3_aa: CASSFEGQETQYF
clone_size: .
j_call: TRBJ2-5
d_call: .
v_call: TRBV13
cdr3_length: 13

cdr3_nt: TGTGCCAGCAGCCGCCTCCCGGGACAGGGAGGTGAAAAACTGTTTTTT
cdr3_aa: CASSRLPGQGGEKLFF
clone_size: many
j_call: TRBJ1-4
d_call: TRBD1
v_call: TRBV14
cdr3_length: 16

cdr3_nt: TGTGCCAGCAGCTTGACAGGTCTGAGCACAGATACGCAGTATTTT
cdr3_aa: CASSLTGLSTDTQYF
clone_size: few
j_call: TRBJ2-3
d_call: .
v_call: TRBV7-2
cdr3_length: 15

cdr3_nt: TGTGCCAGCAGTGTTCACGGCAACACCGGGGAGCTGTTTTTT
cdr3_aa: CASSVHGNTGELFF
clone_size: many
j_call: TRBJ2-2
d_call: .
v_call: TRBV2
cdr3_length: 14

cdr3_nt: TGTGCCAGCAGCTCTGGGACTAGCGGGGGAAGCTACGAGCAGTACTTC
cdr3_aa: CASSSGTSGGSYEQYF
clone_size: .
j_call: TRBJ2-7
d_call: TRBD2
v_call: TRBV7-2
cdr3_length: 16